These 18 T cell receptor beta chains came from one sample sequenced in a study of cytomegalovirus exposure and HLA in healthy donors. This table comes from immunoSEQ multiplex PCR, and its TCRdb copy is limited to in-frame clones, with some not included. The sample consists of about 110,000 clones, about 85% of them appearing once. The sample was PBMCs. The receptors shown here come from a woman between 18 and 29 years old in good health and CMV-seronegative.

J is TRBJ2-7 and V is TRBV7-6; 12 bases line up with TRBD1. The V gene's germline CDR1 is SGHVS and CDR2 FNYEAQ. V shed 4 bases and J 4 bases; nucleotides not matched to a gene: 2. This CDR3 contains 14 residues. The CDR3 region has the DNA TGTGCCAGCAGCTCGGGACAGGGGGCGTACGAGCAGTACTTC. It codes for CASSSGQGAYEQYF. Together with reference TRBV7-6 and TRBJ2-7, the CDR3 gives the full variable domain: GAGVSQSPRYKVTKRGQDVALRCDPISGHVSLYWYRQALGQGPEFLTYFNYEAQQDKSGLPNDRFSAERPEGSISTLTIQRTEQRDSAMYRCASSSGQGAYEQYFGPGTRLTVT.

V and J are TRBV5-6 and TRBJ1-1, with 9 positions matching TRBD1. This CDR3 comprises 13 residues. V shed 5 bases, J shed 4 bases, and the junction held 3 bases outside the gene matches. The germline V gene has CDR1 SGHDT and CDR2 YYEEEE. This CDR3 reads CASRRTGATEAFF. The CDR3 DNA reads as TGTGCCAGCAGGAGGACAGGGGCCACTGAAGCTTTCTTT.

As regards this clone: One end of the junction fails to match germline, which may point to a read error. The chain has TRBV6-5 and TRBJ1-2; 7 bases are shared with TRBD1. The CDR3 loop spans 12 amino acids. Germline V gene data show CDR1 as MNHEY and CDR2 as SVGAGI. CDR3 nucleotide sequence: TGTGCGAGCAGGGGGGCCCTCGGGGGCTACACCTTC. Its protein product is CASRGALGGYTF.

This chain uses TRBV6-5 with TRBJ2-1; 8 bases line up with TRBD1. The length of the CDR3 is 14 residues. Germline CDR1 reads MNHEY; CDR2 reads SVGAGI. Trimming took 5 bases from V and 6 from J; bases not matched to a gene: 6. CDR3: CASSRSGTGNEQFF. CDR3 DNA sequence: TGTGCCAGCAGTCGATCCGGGACAGGCAATGAGCAGTTCTTC.

The gene calls are TRBV18 and TRBJ1-2; D is possibly TRBD1 (6 bases). The CDR3 sequence is 13 residues long. Germline assignment: CDR1 KGHSH and CDR2 LQKENI. V was trimmed by 3 bases and J by 7 bases, leaving 12 bases between them. The CDR3 loop reads CASSPQGSRGYTF. As DNA, the CDR3 is TGTGCCAGCTCACCCCAGGGGAGCCGTGGCTACACCTTC.

The chain carries TRBV6-1 and TRBJ1-5; TRBD1 matches at 10 bases. In germline, CDR1 is MNHNS, CDR2 SASEGT. This CDR3 spans 16 amino acids. The junction had 6 bases not matched to a gene; V was cut back by 4 bases and J by 3 bases. DNA of the CDR3: TGTGCCAGCAGTGGACAGGGGGCTGGGAACAATCAGCCCCAGCATTTT. Amino acids: CASSGQGAGNNQPQHF.

This chain links TRBV9 with TRBJ2-7; 8 nucleotides match TRBD2. With V trimmed by 3 bases and J by 5 bases, 4 bases remained unmatched. The CDR3 loop spans 13 amino acids. Germline loops: CDR1 SGDLS, CDR2 YYNGEE. CDR3 nucleotide sequence: TGTGCCAGCAGCGAGGGTAGCGGGGACGAGCAGTACTTC. Its translation is CASSEGSGDEQYF.

The rearrangement uses TRBV5-8 and TRBJ1-1; no definite D call. CDR1 and CDR2 from the germline V gene are SGHTS and YDEGEE. The CDR3 has 16 residues. Trimming cost V 1 base and J 11 bases, with 24 bases left between them. In DNA, the CDR3 is TGTGCCAGCAGCTTGATGAGAAATTTTAGGCGGGAAGAGGCTTTCTTT. Amino acid sequence: CASSLMRNFRREEAFF.

The rearrangement links TRBV2 to TRBJ2-2, with 8 nucleotides matching TRBD2. J was trimmed by 6 bases and V by 0 bases; bases with no gene match: 24. This CDR3 has 22 residues. In germline, CDR1 is SNHLY, CDR2 FYNNEI. The CDR3 here is CASSEATGRGVLPGKGAGELFF. The DNA of the CDR3 is TGTGCCAGCAGTGAAGCGACCGGGCGGGGGGTGCTTCCCGGGAAGGGCGCCGGGGAGCTGTTTTTT.

This sequence joins TRBV9 and TRBJ2-1; a weak D match, TRBD2 (6 bases). This CDR3 is 15 amino acids long. The V and J ends lost 3 bases and 9 bases respectively, with 19 bases between them. Germline lookup yields CDR1 SGDLS and CDR2 YYNGEE. The CDR3 sequence: CASSGGGSLGGEQFF. CDR3 nucleotides: TGTGCCAGCAGCGGTGGGGGGTCACTGGGGGGTGAGCAGTTCTTC.

The chain is built from TRBV30 and TRBJ2-7; a possible D gene is TRBD2 (5 bases). Germline values: CDR1 GTSNPN, CDR2 SVGIG (reference sequence). The CDR3 sequence is 14 residues long. V lost 5 bases to trimming and J lost 2 bases, with 16 bases between them. CDR3 in amino acids: CAWSLGVIAYEQYF. The CDR3 nucleotides read TGTGCCTGGTCCCTCGGGGTAATCGCCTACGAGCAGTACTTC.

This clone has only one observation. This sequence joins TRBV15 and TRBJ1-1; the D is unclear. The germline gives CDR1 LNHNV, CDR2 YYDKDF (reference sequence). V was pared by 3 bases and J by 1 base, with 6 bases between. This CDR3 has 13 residues. CDR3 DNA sequence: TGTGCCACCAGCAGGTCTAGGAACACTGAAGCTTTCTTT. Protein sequence: CATSRSRNTEAFF. Combining the CDR3 with reference TRBV15 and TRBJ1-1 gives the whole variable domain DAMVIQNPRYQVTQFGKPVTLSCSQTLNHNVMYWYQQKSSQAPKLLFHYYDKDFNNEADTPDNFQSRRPNTSFCFLDIRSPGLGDTAMYLCATSRSRNTEAFFGQGTRLTVV.

The rearrangement links TRBV29-1 to TRBJ1-3; D is perhaps TRBD1 (6 bases). V lost 7 bases to trimming and J lost 4 bases, with 17 bases between them. This CDR3 comprises 14 residues. Germline lookup yields CDR1 SQVTM and CDR2 ANQGSEA. CDR3 sequence (DNA): TGCAGCGCAGCAGGGGCAGAATTAGGAAACACCATATATTTT. Its protein product is CSAAGAELGNTIYF.

This rearrangement joins TRBV27 to TRBJ1-1; 7 bases match TRBD1. The trim removed 4 bases at V and 10 bases at J, leaving 9 bases unmatched. The CDR3 length is 13 residues. Germline V CDR1 and CDR2: MNHEY, SMNVEV (reference sequence). The DNA of the CDR3 is TGTGCCAGCAGTTCTACTCGACAGGGCCTAGCTTTCTTT. Its protein is CASSSTRQGLAFF.

Comment on this clone: Distinct nucleotide sequences in the sample also encode this CDR3. This sequence joins TRBV4-2 and TRBJ2-2, with 8 bases fitting TRBD1. Germline-derived CDR1 and CDR2 are LGHNA and YNFKEQ. The V and J ends lost 7 bases and 3 bases, in that order; junction bases with no gene match: 4. This CDR3 region has 14 residues. Here the CDR3 reads CASTDRGDTGELFF. The DNA for the CDR3 is TGTGCCAGCACCGACAGGGGTGACACCGGGGAGCTGTTTTTT.

This chain links TRBV19 with TRBJ2-2, with 10 bases identical to TRBD1. The V segment lost 5 bases and the J segment 4 bases; nucleotides outside the gene matches: 10. The CDR3 sequence is 17 residues long. Germline loops: CDR1 LNHDA, CDR2 SQIVND (reference sequence). CDR3: CASSSRDRGMFTGELFF. As DNA, the CDR3 is TGTGCCAGTAGTTCCCGGGACAGGGGCATGTTCACCGGGGAGCTGTTTTTT.

The rearrangement links TRBV28 to TRBJ2-6; D is ambiguous. V lost 4 bases to trimming and J lost 0 bases, with 19 bases between them. This CDR3 comprises 19 residues. Germline CDR1 is MDHEN and CDR2 is SYDVKM. The CDR3 loop is CASSSPTGEWSSGANVLTF. For the CDR3, the DNA is TGTGCCAGCAGTTCGCCTACTGGTGAGTGGAGCTCTGGGGCCAACGTCCTGACTTTC.

The chain carries TRBV6-1 and TRBJ1-5, with 9 bases aligning to TRBD1. There are 13 residues in the CDR3. V was pared by 6 bases and J by 5 bases, with 2 bases of the junction left unmatched. Germline-derived CDR1 and CDR2 are MNHNS and SASEGT. The CDR3, as DNA: TGTGCCAGCAGCAGACAGGGGGATCAGCCCCAGCATTTT. This translates into CASSRQGDQPQHF.